This T cell receptor (beta chain) was captured by sequencing in a study of blood T cell repertoires in COVID-19. Authors' data handling: Amplifying reference gene primers gave estimates of nucleated cell counts. The data were produced by immunoSEQ multiplex PCR, yet TCRdb's version contains in-frame clones alone and is incomplete. V and J calls and clone size are as listed in that table; D and trimming were resolved from the DNA. The top ten clones hold about a tenth of a sample with about 170,000 clones, 75% to 90% of them seen once. The CDR3 loop spans 12 amino acids. CDR1 LGHNA and CDR2 YSLEER come from the germline V gene. Trimming pared 3 bases from V and 10 bases from J, leaving 10 bases between.

Sequenced material: peripheral blood. The chain employs TRBV4-3 and TRBJ2-1; the D gene is possibly TRBD2 (5 bases). The receptor was derived from an elderly woman with active or convalescent COVID-19. CDR3 region: CASSQLGREQFF. The CDR3 DNA sequence: TGCGCCAGCAGCCAGCTGGGGAGAGAGCAGTTCTTC.